This T cell receptor (beta chain) was sequenced for a study of blood T cell repertoires in COVID-19. Study summary: Specimens from acute and convalescent COVID-19 originated in the United States, Italy and Spain. The cDNA or gDNA used as material had been derived from T cells, B-cell-depleted T cells, or PBMCs.

This CDR3 region has 15 residues. The V and J ends lost 5 bases and 8 bases, in that order; junction bases with no gene match: 10. Germline lookup yields CDR1 SGHRS and CDR2 YFSETQ. Authors' processing steps: Quantification of nucleated cells was approximated via reference gene primer amplification. TCRdb keeps only in-frame clones here, not all; method: immunoSEQ multiplex PCR. The DNA gave D and trimming, while V, J and clone size come from that table. The sample lists roughly 130,000 clones; about 85% were seen once. The sequencing sample was made of peripheral blood. This receptor was taken from a man between 65 and 80 years old with acute or convalescent COVID-19. The chain employs TRBV5-1 and TRBJ1-4; 9 bases agree with TRBD1. For the CDR3, the DNA is TGCGCCAGCAGACAATCCGGGACAGGGTGGGAAAAACTGTTTTTT. Translated: CASRQSGTGWEKLFF.